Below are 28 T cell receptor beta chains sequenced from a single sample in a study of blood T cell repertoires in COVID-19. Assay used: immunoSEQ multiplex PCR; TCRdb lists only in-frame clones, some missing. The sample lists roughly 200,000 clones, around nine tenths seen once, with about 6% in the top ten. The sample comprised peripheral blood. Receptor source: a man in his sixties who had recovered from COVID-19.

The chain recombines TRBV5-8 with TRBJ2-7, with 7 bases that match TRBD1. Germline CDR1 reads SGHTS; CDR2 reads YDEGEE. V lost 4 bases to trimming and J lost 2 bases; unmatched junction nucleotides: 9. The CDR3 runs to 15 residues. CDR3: CASSAWDSPAYEQYF. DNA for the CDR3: TGTGCCAGCAGCGCGTGGGACAGCCCTGCCTACGAGCAGTACTTC.

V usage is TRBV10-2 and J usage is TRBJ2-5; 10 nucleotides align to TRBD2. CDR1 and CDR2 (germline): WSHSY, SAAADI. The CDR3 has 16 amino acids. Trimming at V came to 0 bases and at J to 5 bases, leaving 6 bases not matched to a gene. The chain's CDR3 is CASSESQTSGRETQYF. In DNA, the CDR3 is TGCGCCAGCAGTGAGTCCCAGACTAGCGGGCGGGAGACCCAGTACTTC.

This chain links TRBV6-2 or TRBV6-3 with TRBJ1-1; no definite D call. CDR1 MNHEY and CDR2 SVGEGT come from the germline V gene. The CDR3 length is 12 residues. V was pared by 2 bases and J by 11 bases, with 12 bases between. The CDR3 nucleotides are TGTGCCAGCAGTTACAATGTCGGGTGGGCTTTCTTT. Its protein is CASSYNVGWAFF.

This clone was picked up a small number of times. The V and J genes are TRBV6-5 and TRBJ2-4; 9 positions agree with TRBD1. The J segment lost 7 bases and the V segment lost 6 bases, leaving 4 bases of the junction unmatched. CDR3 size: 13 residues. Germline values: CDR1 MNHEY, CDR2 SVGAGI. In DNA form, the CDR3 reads TGTGCCAGCAGAGGGACAGGGACCAACATTCAGTACTTC. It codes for CASRGTGTNIQYF.

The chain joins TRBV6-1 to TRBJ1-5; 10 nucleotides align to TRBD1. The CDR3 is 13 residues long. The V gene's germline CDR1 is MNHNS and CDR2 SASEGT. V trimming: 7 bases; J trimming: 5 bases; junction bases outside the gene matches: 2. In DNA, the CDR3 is TGTGCCAGCAAGGGACAGGGGCATCAGCCCCAGCATTTT. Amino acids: CASKGQGHQPQHF.

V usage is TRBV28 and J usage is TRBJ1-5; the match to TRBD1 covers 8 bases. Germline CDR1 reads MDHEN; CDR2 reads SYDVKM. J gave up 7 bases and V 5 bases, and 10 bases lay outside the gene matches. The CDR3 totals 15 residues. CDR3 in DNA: TGTGCCAGCAGTCCGTACGACAGGGGAGAGCAGCCCCAGCATTTT. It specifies CASSPYDRGEQPQHF.

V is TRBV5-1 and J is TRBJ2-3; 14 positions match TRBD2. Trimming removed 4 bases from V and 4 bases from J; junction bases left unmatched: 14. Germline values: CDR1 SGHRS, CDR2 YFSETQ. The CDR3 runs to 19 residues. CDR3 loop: CASSRAERGTSGRADTQYF. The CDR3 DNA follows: TGCGCCAGCAGCCGGGCGGAGAGGGGGACTAGCGGGAGAGCAGATACGCAGTATTTT.

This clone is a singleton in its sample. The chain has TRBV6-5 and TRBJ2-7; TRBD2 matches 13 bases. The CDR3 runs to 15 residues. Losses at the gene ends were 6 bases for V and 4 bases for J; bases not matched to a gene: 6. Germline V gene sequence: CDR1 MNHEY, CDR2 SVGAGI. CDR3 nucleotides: TGTGCCAGCAGAGGGACTAGCGGGATCTCATACGAGCAGTACTTC. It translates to CASRGTSGISYEQYF.

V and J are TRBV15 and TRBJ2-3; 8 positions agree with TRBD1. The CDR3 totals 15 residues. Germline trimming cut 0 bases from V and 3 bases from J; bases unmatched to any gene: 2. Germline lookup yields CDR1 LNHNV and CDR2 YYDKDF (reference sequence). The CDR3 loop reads CATSREWTGTDTQYF. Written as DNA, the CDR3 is TGTGCCACCAGCAGAGAGTGGACAGGGACAGATACGCAGTATTTT.

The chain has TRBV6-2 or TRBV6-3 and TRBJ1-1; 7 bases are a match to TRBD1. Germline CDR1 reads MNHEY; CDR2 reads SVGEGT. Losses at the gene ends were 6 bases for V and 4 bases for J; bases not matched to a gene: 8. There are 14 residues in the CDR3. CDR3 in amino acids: CASSLDRTSTEAFF. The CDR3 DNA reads TGTGCCAGCAGCCTGGACAGGACGAGCACTGAAGCTTTCTTT.

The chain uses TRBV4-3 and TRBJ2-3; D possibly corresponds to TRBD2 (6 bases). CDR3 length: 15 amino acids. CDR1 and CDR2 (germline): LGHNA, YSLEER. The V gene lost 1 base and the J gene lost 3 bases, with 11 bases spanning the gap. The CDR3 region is CASSQVAAGTDTQYF. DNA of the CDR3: TGCGCCAGCAGCCAAGTGGCGGCGGGAACAGATACGCAGTATTTT.

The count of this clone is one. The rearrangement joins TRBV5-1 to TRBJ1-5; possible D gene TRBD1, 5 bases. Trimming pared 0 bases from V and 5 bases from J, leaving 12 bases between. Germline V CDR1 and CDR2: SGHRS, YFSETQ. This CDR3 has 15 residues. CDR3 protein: CASSLDSTGYQPQHF. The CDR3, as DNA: TGCGCCAGCAGCTTGGACTCTACAGGTTATCAGCCCCAGCATTTT.

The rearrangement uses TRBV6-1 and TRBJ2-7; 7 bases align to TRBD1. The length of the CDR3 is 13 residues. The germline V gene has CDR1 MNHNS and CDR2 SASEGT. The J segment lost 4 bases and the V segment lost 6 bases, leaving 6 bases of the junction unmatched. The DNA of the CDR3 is TGTGCCAGCAGCTCGGGACAGATTTACGAGCAGTACTTC. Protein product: CASSSGQIYEQYF.

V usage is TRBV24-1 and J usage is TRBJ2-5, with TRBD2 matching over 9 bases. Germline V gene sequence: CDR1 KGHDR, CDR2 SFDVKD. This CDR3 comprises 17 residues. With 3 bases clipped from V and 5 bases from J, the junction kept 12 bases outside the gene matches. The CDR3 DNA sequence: TGTGCCACCAGTGATCCCGGGTTAGCGGGAGTGTTTGAGACCCAGTACTTC. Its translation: CATSDPGLAGVFETQYF.

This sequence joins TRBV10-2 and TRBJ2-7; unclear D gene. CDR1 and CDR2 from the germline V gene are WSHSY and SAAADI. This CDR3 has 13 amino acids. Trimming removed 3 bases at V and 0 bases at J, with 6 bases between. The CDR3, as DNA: TGCGCCAGCAGTGATTCCCGCTCCTACGAGCAGTACTTC. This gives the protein CASSDSRSYEQYF.

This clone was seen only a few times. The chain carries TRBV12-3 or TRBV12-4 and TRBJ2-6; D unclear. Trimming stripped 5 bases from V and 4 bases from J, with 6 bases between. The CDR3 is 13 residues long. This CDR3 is CASSRAGANVLTF. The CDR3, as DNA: TGTGCCAGCAGTCGCGCGGGGGCCAACGTCCTGACTTTC.

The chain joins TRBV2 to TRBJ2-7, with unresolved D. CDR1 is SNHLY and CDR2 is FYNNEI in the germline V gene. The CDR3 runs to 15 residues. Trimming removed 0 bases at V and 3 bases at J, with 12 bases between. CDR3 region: CASSEARPSSYEQYF. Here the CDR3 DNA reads TGTGCCAGCAGTGAAGCGCGCCCTTCTAGCTACGAGCAGTACTTC.

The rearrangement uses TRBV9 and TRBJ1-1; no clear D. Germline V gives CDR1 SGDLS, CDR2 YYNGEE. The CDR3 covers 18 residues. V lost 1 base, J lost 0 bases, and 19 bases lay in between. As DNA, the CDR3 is TGTGCCAGCAGCGTACGCGCCGAGGTCCCCAGCCTGAACACTGAAGCTTTCTTT. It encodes CASSVRAEVPSLNTEAFF.

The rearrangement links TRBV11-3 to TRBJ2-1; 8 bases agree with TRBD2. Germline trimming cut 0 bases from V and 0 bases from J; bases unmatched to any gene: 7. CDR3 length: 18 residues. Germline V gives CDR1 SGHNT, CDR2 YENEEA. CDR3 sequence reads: CASSLEHSGTSSYNEQFF. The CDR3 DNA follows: TGTGCCAGCAGCTTAGAACATAGCGGGACGAGCTCCTACAATGAGCAGTTCTTC.

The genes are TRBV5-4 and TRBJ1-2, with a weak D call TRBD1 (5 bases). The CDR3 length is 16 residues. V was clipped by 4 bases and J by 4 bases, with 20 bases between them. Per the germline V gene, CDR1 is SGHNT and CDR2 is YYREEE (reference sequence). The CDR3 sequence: CASSKPTGDGSYGYTF. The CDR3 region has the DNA TGTGCCAGCAGCAAACCCACGGGGGATGGTAGCTATGGCTACACCTTC.

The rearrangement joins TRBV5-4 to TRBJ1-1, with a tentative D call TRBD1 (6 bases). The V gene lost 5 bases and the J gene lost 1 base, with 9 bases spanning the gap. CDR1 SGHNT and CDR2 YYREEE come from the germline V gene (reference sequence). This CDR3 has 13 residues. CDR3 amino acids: CASSVQGNTEAFF. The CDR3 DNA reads TGTGCCAGCAGTGTACAGGGGAACACTGAAGCTTTCTTT.

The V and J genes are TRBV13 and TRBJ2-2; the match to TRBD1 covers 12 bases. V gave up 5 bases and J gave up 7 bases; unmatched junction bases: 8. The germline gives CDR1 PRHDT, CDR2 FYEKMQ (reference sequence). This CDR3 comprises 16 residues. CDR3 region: CASSQRDRGLVGELFF. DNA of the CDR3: TGTGCCAGCAGCCAACGGGACAGGGGGCTTGTCGGGGAGCTGTTTTTT.

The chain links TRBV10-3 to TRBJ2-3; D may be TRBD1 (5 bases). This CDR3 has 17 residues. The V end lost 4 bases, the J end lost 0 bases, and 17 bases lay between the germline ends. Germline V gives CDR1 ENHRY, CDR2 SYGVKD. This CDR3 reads CAISGAAQGASTDTQYF. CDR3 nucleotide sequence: TGTGCCATCAGTGGGGCGGCCCAAGGGGCTAGCACAGATACGCAGTATTTT.

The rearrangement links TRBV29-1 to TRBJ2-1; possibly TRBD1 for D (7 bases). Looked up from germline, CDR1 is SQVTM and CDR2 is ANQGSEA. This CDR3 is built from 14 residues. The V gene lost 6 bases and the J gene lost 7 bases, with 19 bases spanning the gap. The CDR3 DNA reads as TGCAGCGTAGCCAGGGGGGCGTCGATTAATGAGCAGTTCTTC. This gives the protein CSVARGASINEQFF.

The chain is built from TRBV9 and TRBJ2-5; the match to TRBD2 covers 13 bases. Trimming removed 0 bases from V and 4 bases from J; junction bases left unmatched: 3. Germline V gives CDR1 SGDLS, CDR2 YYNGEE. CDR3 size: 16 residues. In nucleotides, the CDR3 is TGTGCCAGCAGCGTAGGGGGACTAGCGGGACTAGAGACCCAGTACTTC. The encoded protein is CASSVGGLAGLETQYF.

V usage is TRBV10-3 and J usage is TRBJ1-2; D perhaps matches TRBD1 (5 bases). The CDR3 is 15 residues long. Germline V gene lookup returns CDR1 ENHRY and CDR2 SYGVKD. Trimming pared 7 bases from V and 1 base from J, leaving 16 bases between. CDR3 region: CAITGPGLSNYGYTF. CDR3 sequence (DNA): TGTGCCATCACCGGCCCGGGACTGAGTAACTATGGCTACACCTTC.

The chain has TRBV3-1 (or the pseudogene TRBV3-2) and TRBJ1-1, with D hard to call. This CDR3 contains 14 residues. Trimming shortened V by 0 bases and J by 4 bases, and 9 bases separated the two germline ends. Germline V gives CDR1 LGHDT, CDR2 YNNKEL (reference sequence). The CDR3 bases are TGTGCCAGCAGCCAAGATGGAGGACTCACTGAAGCTTTCTTT. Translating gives CASSQDGGLTEAFF.

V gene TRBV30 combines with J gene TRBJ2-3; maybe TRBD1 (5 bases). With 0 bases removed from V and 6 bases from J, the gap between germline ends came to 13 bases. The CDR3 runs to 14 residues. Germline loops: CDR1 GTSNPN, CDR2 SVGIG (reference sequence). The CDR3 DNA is TGTGCCTGGAGTGTAGTAGGGGTCGGCGATACGCAGTATTTT. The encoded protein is CAWSVVGVGDTQYF.